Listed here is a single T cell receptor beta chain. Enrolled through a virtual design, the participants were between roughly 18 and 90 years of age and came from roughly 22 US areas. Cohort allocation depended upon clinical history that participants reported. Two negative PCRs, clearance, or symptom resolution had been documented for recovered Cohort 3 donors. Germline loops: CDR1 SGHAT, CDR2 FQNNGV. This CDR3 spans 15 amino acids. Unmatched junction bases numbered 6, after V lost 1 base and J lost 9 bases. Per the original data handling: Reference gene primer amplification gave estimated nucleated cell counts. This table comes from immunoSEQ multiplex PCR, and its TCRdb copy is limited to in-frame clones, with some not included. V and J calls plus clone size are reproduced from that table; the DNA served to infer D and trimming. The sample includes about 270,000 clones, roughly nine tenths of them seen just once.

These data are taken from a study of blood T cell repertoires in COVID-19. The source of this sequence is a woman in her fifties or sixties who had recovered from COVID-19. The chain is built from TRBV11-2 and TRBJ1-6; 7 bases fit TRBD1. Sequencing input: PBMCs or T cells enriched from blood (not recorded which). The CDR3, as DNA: TGTGCCAGCAGCTTAGGGGGACAGAGTGGTTCACCCCTCCACTTT. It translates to CASSLGGQSGSPLHF.